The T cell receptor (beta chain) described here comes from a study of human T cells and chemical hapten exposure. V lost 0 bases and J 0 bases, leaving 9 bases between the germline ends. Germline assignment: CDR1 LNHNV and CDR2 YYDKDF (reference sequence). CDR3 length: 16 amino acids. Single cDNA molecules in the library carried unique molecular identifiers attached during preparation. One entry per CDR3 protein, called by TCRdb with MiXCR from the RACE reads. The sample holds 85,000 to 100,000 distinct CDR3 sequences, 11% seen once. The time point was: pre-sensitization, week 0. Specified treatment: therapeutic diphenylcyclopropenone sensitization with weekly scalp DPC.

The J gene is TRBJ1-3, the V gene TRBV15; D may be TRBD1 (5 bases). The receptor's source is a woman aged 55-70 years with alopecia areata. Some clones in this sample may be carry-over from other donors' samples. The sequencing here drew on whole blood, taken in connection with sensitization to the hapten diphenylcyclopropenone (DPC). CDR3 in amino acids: CATSRDQGLSGNTIYF. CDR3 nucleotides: TGTGCCACCAGCAGAGATCAGGGCCTCTCTGGAAACACCATATATTTT.